A single sample is the source of the 15 T cell receptor beta chains below, sequenced in a study of shared clonotypes between healthy human individuals. This table comes from immunoSEQ multiplex PCR, and its TCRdb copy is limited to in-frame clones, with some not included. The profile covers about 2.2 million clones, with roughly 93% appearing a single time and approximately 1.7% taken by the ten largest. Naive CD8 cells comprised CD45RO-negative, CCR7-positively selected cells, excluding terminally differentiated effector memory CD45RA+ cells. The sample consisted of naive CD8+ T cells from PBMCs. These receptors were obtained from a man in his late teens or twenties in good health. Some clones in this sample may be carry-over from other donors' samples.

The chain carries TRBV7-8 and TRBJ2-1; 12 nucleotides line up with TRBD2. The CDR3 sequence is 16 residues long. J lost 7 bases, V lost 1 base, and 5 bases had no gene match. Germline V gene data show CDR1 as SGHVS and CDR2 as FQNEAQ. The CDR3: CASSLDLAGGGNEQFF. The CDR3 DNA reads TGTGCCAGCAGCTTAGATCTAGCGGGAGGGGGTAATGAGCAGTTCTTC.

The J gene is TRBJ1-4, the V gene TRBV27; 10 bases are a match to TRBD1. Germline assignment: CDR1 MNHEY and CDR2 SMNVEV (reference sequence). The CDR3 covers 15 residues. Trimming cost V 8 bases and J 8 bases; bases outside gene matches: 11. This chain's CDR3 is CASAAGTGVNEKLFF. The CDR3 DNA reads as TGTGCCAGCGCCGCCGGGACAGGGGTAAACGAAAAACTGTTTTTT.

This clone was seen only once. The CDR3 DNA reads TGTGCCAGTAGTTTCGGTCCCTCCACTGAAGCTTTCTTT. This translates into CASSFGPSTEAFF. J is TRBJ1-1 and V is TRBV19, with unresolved D. The V gene lost 5 bases and the J gene lost 4 bases, with 11 bases spanning the gap. This CDR3 has 13 amino acids. Germline lookup yields CDR1 LNHDA and CDR2 SQIVND (reference sequence).

The chain combines TRBV5-6 with TRBJ2-5; D may correspond to TRBD1 or TRBD2 (5 bases each). This CDR3 contains 17 residues. V was cut by 2 bases and J by 0 bases, with 17 bases left in between. The germline gives CDR1 SGHDT, CDR2 YYEEEE. The CDR3 sequence: CASSFSSRGLYQETQYF. The CDR3 DNA is TGTGCCAGCAGCTTCTCCAGCCGGGGCCTGTACCAAGAGACCCAGTACTTC.

The chain employs TRBV5-1 and TRBJ1-5; D may be TRBD1 (5 bases). Per germline, CDR1 SGHRS and CDR2 YFSETQ. The CDR3 runs to 15 residues. V shed 4 bases and J shed 1 base, with 12 bases lying between them. The CDR3 loop is CASSPTGVSNQPQHF. For the CDR3, the DNA is TGCGCCAGCAGCCCCACGGGGGTCAGCAATCAGCCCCAGCATTTT. Full variable domain (rest looked up from reference TRBV5-1 and TRBJ1-5): KAGVTQTPRYLIKTRGQQVTLSCSPISGHRSVSWYQQTPGQGLQFLFEYFSETQRNKGNFPGRFSGRQFSNSRSEMNVSTLELGDSALYLCASSPTGVSNQPQHFGDGTRLSIL.

The chain carries TRBV23-1 and TRBJ1-4; TRBD1 is a possible D gene (5 bases). TRBV23-1 has ORF status, its function being uncertain. The CDR3 contains 13 residues. CDR3 amino acids: CANTLGRPGKLFF. In DNA, the CDR3 is TGCGCGAACACACTGGGGCGACCCGGAAAACTGTTTTTT.

The V call is TRBV27, the J call TRBJ2-7; perhaps TRBD1 as D (5 bases). Germline assignment: CDR1 MNHEY and CDR2 SMNVEV (reference sequence). V dropped 4 bases and J dropped 3 bases, with 10 bases sitting between them. This CDR3 is built from 13 residues. The chain's CDR3 is CASSWNRFYEQYF. The CDR3 bases are TGTGCCAGCAGTTGGAACAGGTTCTACGAGCAGTACTTC.

The chain has TRBV9 and TRBJ2-7; tentative D call: TRBD2 (6 bases). Per the germline V gene, CDR1 is SGDLS and CDR2 is YYNGEE. The CDR3 contains 14 residues. V lost 4 bases, J lost 0 bases, and 11 bases lay in between. CDR3 sequence (DNA): TGTGCCAGCAGCCCCCGGGACTTCTCCTACGAGCAGTACTTC. Residues: CASSPRDFSYEQYF.

The V call is TRBV2, the J call TRBJ1-4; D not certain. CDR1 is SNHLY, CDR2 FYNNEI, per germline. V was trimmed by 1 base and J by 4 bases, leaving 16 bases between them. CDR3 length equals 17 residues. The CDR3 sequence: CASSEDGVSGNNEKLFF. Here the CDR3 DNA reads TGTGCCAGCAGTGAAGATGGGGTATCGGGGAATAATGAAAAACTGTTTTTT. Variable domain in full (rest from reference TRBV2 and TRBJ1-4): EPEVTQTPSHQVTQMGQEVILRCVPISNHLYFYWYRQILGQKVEFLVSFYNNEISEKSEIFDDQFSVERPDGSNFTLKIRSTKLEDSAMYFCASSEDGVSGNNEKLFFGSGTQLSVL.

This chain connects TRBV7-3 to TRBJ2-2; 8 nucleotides align to TRBD2. Unmatched junction bases numbered 8, after V lost 5 bases and J lost 0 bases. This CDR3 comprises 17 residues. The germline V gene encodes CDR1 SGHTA and CDR2 FQGTGA. CDR3 in DNA: TGTGCCAGCAGCCTTAGCGGGGACCAACCGAACACCGGGGAGCTGTTTTTT. Residues: CASSLSGDQPNTGELFF. The variable domain in full, with the rest retrieved from reference TRBV7-3 and TRBJ2-2, is GAGVSQTPSNKVTEKGKYVELRCDPISGHTALYWYRQSLGQGPEFLIYFQGTGAADDSGLPNDRFFAVRPEGSVSTLKIQRTERGDSAVYLCASSLSGDQPNTGELFFGEGSRLTVL.

The chain joins TRBV11-3 to TRBJ2-2; TRBD2 aligns across 8 bases. Germline V gene lookup returns CDR1 SGHNT and CDR2 YENEEA. This CDR3 contains 16 residues. Trimming at V came to 4 bases and at J to 3 bases, leaving 7 bases not matched to a gene. CDR3 DNA: TGTGCCAGCAGCTCCCCGGGGGGGGCGGACACCGGGGAGCTGTTTTTT. Protein sequence: CASSSPGGADTGELFF.

This clone appeared a single time. The chain is built from TRBV4-2 and TRBJ2-1, with a weak D call TRBD2 (7 bases). Trimming cost V 9 bases and J 5 bases, with 17 bases left between them. Per the germline V gene, CDR1 is LGHNA and CDR2 is YNFKEQ. CDR3 length equals 14 residues. Written as DNA, the CDR3 is TGTGCCAGTCGTAGGGGGGAGGGGAACAATGAGCAGTTCTTC. Amino acid sequence: CASRRGEGNNEQFF.

V and J are TRBV10-3 and TRBJ1-1, with no clear D. Germline V gives CDR1 ENHRY, CDR2 SYGVKD. Trimming took 0 bases from V and 5 from J, leaving 10 bases between them. This CDR3 is built from 14 residues. CDR3 in DNA: TGTGCCATCAGTGAGTCGAGTGCGGGGACTGAAGCTTTCTTT. Protein sequence: CAISESSAGTEAFF.

V is TRBV14 and J is TRBJ1-2; D might be TRBD1 (6 bases). The CDR3 loop spans 13 amino acids. CDR1 and CDR2 from the germline V gene are SGHDN and FVKESK. Trimming stripped 4 bases from V and 4 bases from J, with 10 bases between. This chain's CDR3 is CASSPRTAYGYTF. Written as DNA, the CDR3 is TGTGCCAGCAGCCCCCGGACAGCCTATGGCTACACCTTC.

This chain links TRBV4-2 with TRBJ1-4; 9 bases are a match to TRBD1. This CDR3 is 18 amino acids long. Per germline, CDR1 LGHNA and CDR2 YNFKEQ. V was pared by 3 bases and J by 6 bases, with 14 bases of the junction left unmatched. CDR3 in DNA: TGTGCCAGCAGCCAGGGAACTAAAAACCGGGACAGGGATGAAAAACTGTTTTTT. It yields the protein CASSQGTKNRDRDEKLFF.